One and the same sample provided the 30 T cell receptor beta chains below, sequenced in a study of blood T cells in healthy people across ages. Using a J-beta primer mix together with a sample-barcoded 5' primer, a second PCR was run for roughly 6 to 12 cycles. From the 5' RACE reads, TCRdb called clonotypes with MiXCR, one entry per CDR3 protein. The sample lists 1.5 million to 1.8 million distinct CDR3 sequences; approximately 43% were seen once. Sequencing was carried out using blood. The receptors stem from a young woman in good health.

This clonotype came up many times. The chain links TRBV7-8 to TRBJ2-1, with 8 bases aligning to TRBD2. The germline gives CDR1 SGHVS, CDR2 FQNEAQ. The CDR3 spans 18 residues. J gave up 5 bases and V 2 bases, and 14 bases lay outside the gene matches. The CDR3 coding sequence is TGTGCCAGCAGCTTAATCCCCCTTGGCGGGAGGACCGACAATGAGCAGTTCTTC. Translated: CASSLIPLGGRTDNEQFF.

This clonotype has a handful of counts. The chain couples TRBV7-2 to TRBJ2-7, with 8 bases identical to TRBD2. Trimming at V came to 1 base and at J to 7 bases, leaving 9 bases not matched to a gene. Germline V gene sequence: CDR1 SGHTA, CDR2 FQGNSA. The CDR3 sequence is 15 residues long. CDR3 coding DNA: TGTGCCAGCAGCTTAGTAGGGGGGACTAGTGAGGAGCAGTACTTC. This sequence encodes CASSLVGGTSEEQYF.

This clonotype turned up a few times. The J gene is TRBJ2-1, the V gene TRBV24-1; 9 bases line up with TRBD2. Trimming removed 9 bases from V and 5 bases from J; junction bases left unmatched: 7. The CDR3 length is 14 residues. Germline CDR1 is KGHDR and CDR2 is SFDVKD. CDR3 DNA sequence: TGTGCCACCTGTTGCGGGAGGGTCCACAATGAGCAGTTCTTC. The encoded protein is CATCCGRVHNEQFF.

This clonotype turned up a few times. The chain combines TRBV20-1 with TRBJ2-7, with 7 nucleotides matching TRBD1. The trim removed 2 bases at V and 2 bases at J, leaving 9 bases unmatched. The CDR3 covers 15 residues. The germline gives CDR1 DFQATT, CDR2 SNEGSKA (reference sequence). In DNA, the CDR3 is TGCAGTGCTAGACCGCCGGGACAGAGGACCTACGAGCAGTACTTC. It codes for CSARPPGQRTYEQYF.

This clonotype was recorded only once. The rearrangement links TRBV20-1 to TRBJ2-5; 9 bases match TRBD1. V was clipped by 6 bases and J by 11 bases; unmatched bases: 22. The germline V gene has CDR1 DFQATT and CDR2 SNEGSKA (reference sequence). This CDR3 region has 16 residues. The CDR3 bases are TGCAGTGCCGCGGTCGATCCGGGACAGGGAGCAGATGAGCAGTACTTC. Protein: CSAAVDPGQGADEQYF.

The chain joins TRBV11-1 to TRBJ2-7, with TRBD1 as a possible D gene (6 bases). The CDR3 loop spans 15 amino acids. Germline V gene data show CDR1 as SGHAT and CDR2 as FQDESV (reference sequence). The V gene lost 2 bases and the J gene lost 2 bases, with 13 bases spanning the gap. This chain's CDR3 is CASSLWRTDTYEQYF. The DNA of the CDR3 is TGTGCCAGCAGCTTATGGAGGACAGATACCTACGAGCAGTACTTC.

The sample holds a few counts of this clonotype. The gene calls are TRBV13 and TRBJ1-2; 7 nucleotides align to TRBD1. CDR3 length: 15 amino acids. In germline, CDR1 is PRHDT, CDR2 FYEKMQ (reference sequence). Unmatched junction bases numbered 9, after V lost 5 bases and J lost 3 bases. The chain's CDR3 is CASSLQGLRYYGYTF. CDR3 nucleotides: TGTGCCAGCAGCCTACAGGGGCTCCGCTACTATGGCTACACCTTC.

The V gene is TRBV9, the J gene TRBJ2-3; 12 bases are a match to TRBD2. Unmatched junction bases numbered 12, after V lost 4 bases and J lost 0 bases. Per germline, CDR1 SGDLS and CDR2 YYNGEE. This CDR3 is built from 19 residues. CDR3 amino acids: CASSPRLASGGGSTDTQYF. The DNA for the CDR3 is TGTGCCAGCAGCCCCCGTTTGGCTAGCGGGGGGGGGAGCACAGATACGCAGTATTTT.

This clonotype has only a few counts. The V gene is TRBV25-1, the J gene TRBJ2-1; 7 nucleotides align to TRBD2. This CDR3 has 16 amino acids. The ends lost 6 bases at V and 4 bases at J; junction bases unmatched: 12. Per the germline V gene, CDR1 is MGHDK and CDR2 is SYGVNS. DNA of the CDR3: TGTGCCAGCAGCGCCGGGCCGCGGGGGTCATACAATGAGCAGTTCTTC. It codes for CASSAGPRGSYNEQFF.

V usage is TRBV4-3 and J usage is TRBJ2-5; D is possibly TRBD1 (5 bases). Trimming removed 0 bases from V and 5 bases from J, with 13 bases in between. Germline V gene data show CDR1 as LGHNA and CDR2 as YSLEER. This CDR3 region has 15 residues. The CDR3 DNA sequence: TGCGCCAGCAGCCAAGATTCAGGGCACCGCGAGACCCAGTACTTC. Translating it yields CASSQDSGHRETQYF.

This clonotype was picked up a small number of times. The chain's CDR3 is CSATGASGSPYEQYF. The CDR3 DNA reads as TGCAGTGCTACAGGGGCTAGCGGGAGTCCCTACGAGCAGTACTTC. The V call is TRBV20-1, the J call TRBJ2-7; 10 nucleotides match TRBD2. Germline V gene sequence: CDR1 DFQATT, CDR2 SNEGSKA (reference sequence). The J segment lost 2 bases and the V segment lost 4 bases, leaving 8 bases of the junction unmatched. The CDR3 runs to 15 residues.

DNA for the CDR3: TGTGCCTGGCAGCTAACCCTGGAAGATACGCAGTATTTT. It encodes CAWQLTLEDTQYF. The V gene is TRBV30, the J gene TRBJ2-3, with D unclear. V lost 5 bases, J lost 5 bases, and 14 bases lay in between. CDR3 length: 13 amino acids. Per germline, CDR1 GTSNPN and CDR2 SVGIG (reference sequence).

This clonotype has ten or more counts. The chain links TRBV4-1 to TRBJ1-4, with no clear D. In germline, CDR1 is MGHRA, CDR2 YSYEKL. This CDR3 is 18 amino acids long. V was cut by 0 bases and J by 2 bases, with 16 bases left in between. As DNA, the CDR3 is TGCGCCAGCAGCCAAGATCTGGGAGCGAGTCGCACTAATGAAAAACTGTTTTTT. As protein: CASSQDLGASRTNEKLFF.

V usage is TRBV4-1 and J usage is TRBJ1-6; D gene ambiguous. V dropped 0 bases and J dropped 0 bases, with 18 bases sitting between them. The CDR3 is 20 amino acids. In germline, CDR1 is MGHRA, CDR2 YSYEKL. The CDR3 loop is CASSQDPDSRRSSYNSPLHF. The CDR3 nucleotides read TGCGCCAGCAGCCAAGACCCTGATTCCCGTCGGAGCTCCTATAATTCACCCCTCCACTTT.

This clonotype appeared once. The junction shows a germline mismatch at one end, possibly a read error. V usage is TRBV4-1 and J usage is TRBJ1-2; D is possibly TRBD1 (5 bases). The length of the CDR3 is 16 residues. CDR1 and CDR2 (germline): MGHRA, YSYEKL. CDR3 loop: CAGSQEVRGYGYGYTF. In DNA, the CDR3 is TGCGCCGGCAGCCAAGAGGTACGGGGGTATGGCTATGGCTACACCTTC.

J is TRBJ1-4 and V is TRBV20-1; 7 bases map to TRBD1. V was pared by 6 bases and J by 2 bases, with 3 bases of the junction left unmatched. The CDR3 contains 13 residues. Per the germline V gene, CDR1 is DFQATT and CDR2 is SNEGSKA (reference sequence). CDR3 DNA: TGCAGTGCGAGGACAGGCACTAATGAAAAACTGTTTTTT. It is translated as CSARTGTNEKLFF.

The V gene is TRBV29-1, the J gene TRBJ2-3; TRBD1 agrees at 9 bases. The V segment lost 6 bases and the J segment 2 bases; nucleotides outside the gene matches: 15. The CDR3 is made up of 17 amino acids. The germline gives CDR1 SQVTM, CDR2 ANQGSEA. The DNA of the CDR3 is TGCAGCGTGGCCGGGACAGGGAACCCGCGGTCCACAGATACGCAGTATTTT. Translating gives CSVAGTGNPRSTDTQYF.

This clonotype was counted a few times. CDR3: CASSPGGSAAKNIQYF. DNA of the CDR3: TGTGCCAGCAGCCCCGGGGGGTCCGCGGCCAAAAACATTCAGTACTTC. The gene calls are TRBV7-2 and TRBJ2-4, with TRBD2 identical over 7 bases. From germline, CDR1 is SGHTA and CDR2 FQGNSA. V shed 5 bases, J shed 1 base, and the junction held 8 bases outside the gene matches. This CDR3 region has 16 residues.

The chain links TRBV18 to TRBJ2-7; tentatively, D is TRBD2 (5 bases). The better agreement between TRBJ2-5 and the DNA end casts doubt on the J call. Germline V gives CDR1 KGHSH, CDR2 LQKENI. This CDR3 has 13 residues. CDR3 region: CASSPEGRETQYF. In nucleotides, the CDR3 is TGTGCCAGCAGTCCCGAGGGTCGCGAGACCCAGTACTTC.

This rearrangement joins TRBV7-9 to TRBJ2-2; no definite D call. The CDR3 extends over 16 amino acids. Germline V gene lookup returns CDR1 SEHNR and CDR2 FQNEAQ (reference sequence). V was cut by 2 bases and J by 0 bases, with 10 bases left in between. The CDR3 spells CASSLYLVANTGELFF. The DNA for the CDR3 is TGTGCCAGCAGCTTATATCTGGTGGCGAACACCGGGGAGCTGTTTTTT. Full variable domain (missing parts from reference TRBV7-9 and TRBJ2-2): DTGVSQNPRHKITKRGQNVTFRCDPISEHNRLYWYRQTLGQGPEFLTYFQNEAQLEKSRLLSDRFSAERPKGSFSTLEIQRTEQGDSAMYLCASSLYLVANTGELFFGEGSRLTVL.

The chain combines TRBV6-6 with TRBJ1-2; D is perhaps TRBD1 (5 bases). CDR1 and CDR2 from the germline V gene are MNHNY and SVGAGI (reference sequence). The CDR3 runs 12 residues. V lost 9 bases, J lost 4 bases, and 12 bases lay in between. CDR3 amino acids: CASLQEGYGYTF. CDR3 in DNA: TGTGCCAGTTTACAGGAAGGCTATGGCTACACCTTC.

CDR3 sequence reads: CASSLIPPGSEAFF. CDR3 coding DNA: TGTGCCAGCAGTTTAATCCCCCCAGGGAGCGAAGCTTTCTTT. The chain couples TRBV12-3 or TRBV12-4 to TRBJ1-1, with a tentative D call TRBD1 (5 bases). The CDR3 is 14 amino acids. V gave up 2 bases and J gave up 8 bases, with 15 bases separating them.

The chain recombines TRBV12-3 or TRBV12-4 with TRBJ2-7; the D gene is possibly TRBD2 (5 bases). The length of the CDR3 is 13 residues. With 6 bases removed from V and 7 bases from J, the gap between germline ends came to 16 bases. CDR3 coding DNA: TGTGCCAGCAGCTTTACTAGGACCAATGAGCAGTACTTC. Amino acid sequence: CASSFTRTNEQYF.

This clonotype came up a few times. The DNA of the CDR3 is TGTGCCAGCAGACTGGGACTAGCGGGGGTGGGCACAGATACGCAGTATTTT. Amino acid sequence: CASRLGLAGVGTDTQYF. The rearrangement uses TRBV7-9 and TRBJ2-3; 14 bases match TRBD2. With V trimmed by 6 bases and J by 1 base, 6 bases remained unmatched. This CDR3 is 17 amino acids long. Germline CDR1 reads SEHNR; CDR2 reads FQNEAQ (reference sequence). The whole variable domain, filled in from reference TRBV7-9 and TRBJ2-3, reads DTGVSQNPRHKITKRGQNVTFRCDPISEHNRLYWYRQTLGQGPEFLTYFQNEAQLEKSRLLSDRFSAERPKGSFSTLEIQRTEQGDSAMYLCASRLGLAGVGTDTQYFGPGTRLTVL.

A few counts support this clonotype. The genes are TRBV27 and TRBJ2-7; the match to TRBD1 covers 7 bases. The CDR3 covers 16 residues. The V gene's germline CDR1 is MNHEY and CDR2 SMNVEV (reference sequence). Trimming took 4 bases from V and 0 from J; bases not matched to a gene: 9. This CDR3 is CASSSNYRGSSYEQYF. In DNA form, the CDR3 reads TGTGCCAGCAGTTCTAACTACAGGGGAAGCTCCTACGAGCAGTACTTC.

There are many counts of this clonotype. The chain recombines TRBV7-2 with TRBJ2-3; D remains unclear. Germline-derived CDR1 and CDR2 are SGHTA and FQGNSA. Trimming shortened V by 5 bases and J by 2 bases, and 8 bases separated the two germline ends. CDR3 length: 13 amino acids. The CDR3 nucleotides are TGTGCCAGCAGCCCCACTGACACAGATACGCAGTATTTT. Protein: CASSPTDTDTQYF.

At least ten counts were recorded for this clonotype. The J gene is TRBJ1-6, the V gene TRBV27, with 7 bases matching TRBD1. The V and J ends lost 5 bases and 7 bases, in that order; junction bases with no gene match: 5. The CDR3 spans 14 residues. Germline lookup yields CDR1 MNHEY and CDR2 SMNVEV (reference sequence). The CDR3 nucleotides are TGTGCCAGCAGTCTAGACAGGGCAAATTCACCCCTCCACTTT. As protein: CASSLDRANSPLHF.

The rearrangement links TRBV4-2 to TRBJ2-7; D call uncertain. CDR1 is LGHNA, CDR2 YNFKEQ, per germline. V lost 1 base, J lost 1 base, and 11 bases lay in between. The CDR3 extends over 15 amino acids. CDR3 DNA sequence: TGTGCCAGCAGCCAAGTATATTACGGTTCCTACGAGCAGTACTTC. Encoded protein: CASSQVYYGSYEQYF.

This clonotype was seen a handful of times. The rearrangement links TRBV25-1 to TRBJ2-5; D uncertain. CDR3 length: 15 amino acids. In germline, CDR1 is MGHDK, CDR2 SYGVNS. With 1 base removed from V and 7 bases from J, the gap between germline ends came to 16 bases. DNA for the CDR3: TGTGCCAGCAGTGAATTAGGCGACAAGGCAGGGACCCAGTACTTC. Its protein product is CASSELGDKAGTQYF. Full variable domain (rest looked up from reference TRBV25-1 and TRBJ2-5): EADIYQTPRYLVIGTGKKITLECSQTMGHDKMYWYQQDPGMELHLIHYSYGVNSTEKGDLSSESTVSRIRTEHFPLTLESARPSHTSQYLCASSELGDKAGTQYFGPGTRLLVL.

The V and J genes are TRBV20-1 and TRBJ2-5, with D maybe TRBD2 (6 bases). Near its end, the DNA agrees better with TRBJ2-7, so the J call may be wrong. CDR1 is DFQATT, CDR2 SNEGSKA, per germline (reference sequence). The CDR3 length is 15 residues. The CDR3 coding sequence is TGCAGTGCTAGAGAGCTGGCGGGGTTCCCCTACGAGCAGTACTTC. This codes for CSARELAGFPYEQYF.